These T cell receptor beta chains were read from a single sample in a study of blood T cell repertoires in COVID-19. This table comes from immunoSEQ multiplex PCR, and its TCRdb copy is limited to in-frame clones, with some not included. This table holds roughly 170,000 clones, approximately 87% found once. The specimen was peripheral blood. Source of these receptors: a man aged 65 to 79 with active or convalescent COVID-19. CDR3s include the opening cysteine and the closing phenylalanine or tryptophan. The D gene is left open where the match is weak. Only part of the rows carry a size: once, few, many, or a class if the clone is expanded.

v_gene	j_gene	d_gene	abundance	CDR3nt	CDR3aa
TRBV4-3	TRBJ2-2	TRBD2	.	TGCGCCAGCAGCCAAGATCCAGCGGGGGCCTCCACCGGGGAGCTGTTTTTT	CASSQDPAGASTGELFF
TRBV9	TRBJ2-5	.	.	TGTGCCAGCAGCTGGGCAGGGCAAGAGACCCAGTACTTC	CASSWAGQETQYF
TRBV2	TRBJ1-6	.	.	TGTGCCAGCAGGGTGACAGAGTATAATTCACCCCTCCACTTT	CASRVTEYNSPLHF
TRBV5-5	TRBJ1-2	.	few	TGTGCCAGCAGTTACGACGAAAGAGGACAGAACTATGGCTACACCTTC	CASSYDERGQNYGYTF
TRBV7-9	TRBJ2-5	.	.	TGTGCCAGCAGCTCTGCCCCGGAGGATGGAGAGACCCAGTACTTC	CASSSAPEDGETQYF
TRBV29-1	TRBJ2-5	TRBD1	.	TGCAGCGTTGTAGGACAGGGGATTGAGACCCAGTACTTC	CSVVGQGIETQYF
TRBV15	TRBJ1-6	.	.	TGTGCCACCAGCCCCAGGGTTGGTTCACCCCTCCACTTT	CATSPRVGSPLHF
TRBV2	TRBJ2-7	.	.	TGTGCCAGCAGTGAAGTGGAAGCGGACCACTACGAGCAGTACTTC	CASSEVEADHYEQYF
TRBV7-2	TRBJ2-1	TRBD1	.	TGTGCCAGCAGTACGGACAGGAACTACAATGAGCAGTTCTTC	CASSTDRNYNEQFF
TRBV19	TRBJ2-2	TRBD1	.	TGTGCCAGTAGTCCGTGGACAGGGTCGGGCACCGGGGAGCTGTTTTTT	CASSPWTGSGTGELFF
TRBV24-1	TRBJ2-7	.	.	TGTGCCACCAGTGATTCCACTGGGCCTTCCTACGAGCAGTACTTC	CATSDSTGPSYEQYF
TRBV5-1	TRBJ2-5	.	.	TGCGCCAGCAGCTTGGCCCAACAGGGAGAGACCCAGTACTTC	CASSLAQQGETQYF
TRBV7-6	TRBJ2-2	.	once	TGTGCCAGCAGCTCCATGCCCCGGGGCACCGGGGAGCTGTTTTTT	CASSSMPRGTGELFF
TRBV27	TRBJ1-2	.	.	TGTGCCAGCAGTGCCGGAGGTGGCTACACCTTC	CASSAGGGYTF
TRBV6-2/TRBV6-3	TRBJ1-5	TRBD1	.	TGTGCCAGCAGTCGTTCGGACAGGGAATATCAGCCCCAGCATTTT	CASSRSDREYQPQHF
TRBV15	TRBJ2-3	TRBD2	.	TGTGCCACCAGCACCTGGACTAGCGGCACCACAGATACGCAGTATTTT	CATSTWTSGTTDTQYF
TRBV7-3	TRBJ2-3	TRBD1	.	TGTGCCAGCAGCGGACAGGGGGGAACAGATACGCAGTATTTT	CASSGQGGTDTQYF